The 8 T cell receptor beta chains given below trace back to one sample, sequenced in a study of blood T cell repertoires in COVID-19. Using immunoSEQ multiplex PCR, the repertoire was profiled, and TCRdb retains in-frame clones only, with some absent. The sample records more than 150,000 clones, 75% to 90% being singletons. Sequenced: peripheral blood. These receptors were obtained from a man in his 60s with acute or convalescent COVID-19.

The J gene is TRBJ1-3, the V gene TRBV12-5; 8 positions agree with TRBD1. CDR3 length: 16 amino acids. CDR1 and CDR2 from the germline V gene are LGHNT and FRNRAP. V lost 6 bases, J lost 8 bases, and 15 bases stayed unmatched. DNA for the CDR3: TGTGCTAGTGGCCCCGGACAGGGTTTGACTTGGGACACCATATATTTT. As protein: CASGPGQGLTWDTIYF.

The CDR3 coding sequence is TGTGCCAGCAGTTACTCGGGACAGACGGTCTACGAGCAGTACTTC. Translated, it gives CASSYSGQTVYEQYF. This sequence joins TRBV6-5 and TRBJ2-7, with TRBD1 matching 7 bases. The germline CDR1 and CDR2 sequences are MNHEY and SVGAGI. Unmatched junction bases numbered 5, after V lost 0 bases and J lost 3 bases. There are 15 residues in the CDR3.

Here the CDR3 reads CATKGAITDTQYF. CDR3 sequence (DNA): TGTGCCACAAAGGGGGCAATTACAGATACGCAGTATTTT. The rearrangement uses TRBV7-2 and TRBJ2-3; 7 bases line up with TRBD1. J was trimmed by 3 bases and V by 10 bases; bases with no gene match: 7. This CDR3 is 13 amino acids long. Germline lookup yields CDR1 SGHTA and CDR2 FQGNSA.

The rearrangement uses TRBV6-5 and TRBJ1-1, with TRBD1 as a possible D gene (6 bases). Trimming removed 6 bases at V and 3 bases at J, with 11 bases between. The CDR3 contains 13 residues. Germline loops: CDR1 MNHEY, CDR2 SVGAGI. The CDR3 nucleotides read TGTGCCAGCAGGTCTACAGGGTACACTGAAGCTTTCTTT. It codes for CASRSTGYTEAFF.

CDR3 protein: CSVGHGGNTEAFF. The CDR3 DNA reads as TGCAGCGTTGGACACGGAGGGAACACTGAAGCTTTCTTT. This chain connects TRBV29-1 to TRBJ1-1, with no clear D. The V gene's germline CDR1 is SQVTM and CDR2 ANQGSEA. V lost 4 bases to trimming and J lost 1 base, with 10 bases between them. The CDR3 is 13 residues long. Filled out from reference TRBV29-1 and TRBJ1-1, the complete variable domain reads SAVISQKPSRDICQRGTSLTIQCQVDSQVTMMFWYRQQPGQSLTLIATANQGSEATYESGFVIDKFPISRPNLTFSTLTVSNMSPEDSSIYLCSVGHGGNTEAFFGQGTRLTVV.

CDR3 DNA sequence: TGTGCCAGCAGTACTGGAGACAGGGGAGGCTACACCTTC. Its translation: CASSTGDRGGYTF. The chain couples TRBV12-3 or TRBV12-4 to TRBJ1-2; 8 bases are shared with TRBD1. Losses at the gene ends were 5 bases for V and 8 bases for J; bases not matched to a gene: 7. This CDR3 is 13 amino acids long.

The chain couples TRBV7-9 to TRBJ2-4; the D gene is possibly TRBD1 (5 bases). The CDR3 covers 16 residues. Germline lookup yields CDR1 SEHNR and CDR2 FQNEAQ (reference sequence). Trimming left V 5 bases short and J 4 bases short, with 18 bases between. DNA of the CDR3: TGTGCCAGCAGCCGAGAACAGGAATCAGTTAAAAACATTCAGTACTTC. It yields the protein CASSREQESVKNIQYF. The variable domain in full, completed from reference TRBV7-9 and TRBJ2-4, reads DTGVSQNPRHKITKRGQNVTFRCDPISEHNRLYWYRQTLGQGPEFLTYFQNEAQLEKSRLLSDRFSAERPKGSFSTLEIQRTEQGDSAMYLCASSREQESVKNIQYFGAGTRLSVL.

This rearrangement joins TRBV7-9 to TRBJ2-2, with D perhaps matching TRBD1 (7 bases). This CDR3 contains 16 residues. Germline V CDR1 and CDR2: SEHNR, FQNEAQ (reference sequence). Between the trimmed V and J ends, which lost 6 bases and 1 base, there was a span of 15 bases. CDR3 amino acids: CASRGGGGLNTGELFF. CDR3 nucleotide sequence: TGTGCCAGCAGAGGTGGAGGGGGCTTGAACACCGGGGAGCTGTTTTTT.